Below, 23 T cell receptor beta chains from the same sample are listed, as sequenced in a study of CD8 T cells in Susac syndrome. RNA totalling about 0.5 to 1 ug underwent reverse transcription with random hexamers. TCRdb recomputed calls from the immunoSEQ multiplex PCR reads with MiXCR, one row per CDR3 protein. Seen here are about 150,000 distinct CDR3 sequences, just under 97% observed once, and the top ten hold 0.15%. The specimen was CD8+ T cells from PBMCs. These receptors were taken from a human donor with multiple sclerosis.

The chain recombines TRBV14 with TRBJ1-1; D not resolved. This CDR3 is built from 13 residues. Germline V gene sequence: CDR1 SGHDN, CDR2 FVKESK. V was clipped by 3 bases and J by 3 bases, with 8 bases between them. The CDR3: CASSQERHTEAFF. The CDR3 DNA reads TGTGCCAGCAGCCAGGAACGGCACACTGAAGCTTTCTTT.

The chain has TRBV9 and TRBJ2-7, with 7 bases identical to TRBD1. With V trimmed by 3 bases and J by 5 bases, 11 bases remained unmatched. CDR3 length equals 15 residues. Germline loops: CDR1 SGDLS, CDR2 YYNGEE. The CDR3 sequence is CASSATRGQYHEQYF. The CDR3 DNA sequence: TGTGCCAGCAGCGCAACACGGGGACAGTACCACGAGCAGTACTTC.

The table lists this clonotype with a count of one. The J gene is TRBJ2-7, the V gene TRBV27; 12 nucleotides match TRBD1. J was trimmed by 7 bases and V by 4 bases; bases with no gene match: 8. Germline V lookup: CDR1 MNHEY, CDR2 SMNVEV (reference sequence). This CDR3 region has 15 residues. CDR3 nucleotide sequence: TGTGCCAGCAGTTCCCGGGACAGGGGGCCGCGTGAGCAGTACTTC. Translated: CASSSRDRGPREQYF.

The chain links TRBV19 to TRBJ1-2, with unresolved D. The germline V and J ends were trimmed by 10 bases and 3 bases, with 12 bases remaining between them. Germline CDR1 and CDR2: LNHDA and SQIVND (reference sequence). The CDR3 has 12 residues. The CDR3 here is CATLGLDYGYTF. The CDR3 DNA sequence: TGTGCCACCCTAGGACTTGACTATGGCTACACCTTC. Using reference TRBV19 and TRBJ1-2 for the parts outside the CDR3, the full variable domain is DGGITQSPKYLFRKEGQNVTLSCEQNLNHDAMYWYRQDPGQGLRLIYYSQIVNDFQKGDIAEGYSVSREKKESFPLTVTSAQKNPTAFYLCATLGLDYGYTFGSGTRLTVV.

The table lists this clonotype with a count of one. CDR3 loop: CSVEMNPGLEFGELFF. The CDR3, as DNA: TGCAGCGTTGAAATGAATCCGGGACTCGAGTTCGGGGAGCTGTTTTTT. V is TRBV29-1 and J is TRBJ2-2; a weak D match, TRBD2 (6 bases). The CDR3 runs 16 residues. V was trimmed by 2 bases and J by 7 bases, leaving 20 bases between them. Germline values: CDR1 SQVTM, CDR2 ANQGSEA.

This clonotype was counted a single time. Here the CDR3 reads CASGGSDGPRDYGYTF. The CDR3, as DNA: TGTGCCAGCGGAGGGTCGGACGGGCCGAGGGACTATGGCTACACCTTC. The genes are TRBV6-2 or TRBV6-3 and TRBJ1-2, with unresolved D. Per the germline V gene, CDR1 is MNHEY and CDR2 is SVGEGT. V was clipped by 8 bases and J by 3 bases, with 22 bases between them. The CDR3 has 16 residues.

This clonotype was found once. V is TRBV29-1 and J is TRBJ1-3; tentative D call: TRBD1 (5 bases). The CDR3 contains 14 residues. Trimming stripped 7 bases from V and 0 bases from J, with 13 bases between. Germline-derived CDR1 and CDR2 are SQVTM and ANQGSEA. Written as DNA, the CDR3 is TGCAGCGGCACAACAGGAACCTCTGGAAACACCATATATTTT. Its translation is CSGTTGTSGNTIYF. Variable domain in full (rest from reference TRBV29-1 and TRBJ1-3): SAVISQKPSRDICQRGTSLTIQCQVDSQVTMMFWYRQQPGQSLTLIATANQGSEATYESGFVIDKFPISRPNLTFSTLTVSNMSPEDSSIYLCSGTTGTSGNTIYFGEGSWLTVV.

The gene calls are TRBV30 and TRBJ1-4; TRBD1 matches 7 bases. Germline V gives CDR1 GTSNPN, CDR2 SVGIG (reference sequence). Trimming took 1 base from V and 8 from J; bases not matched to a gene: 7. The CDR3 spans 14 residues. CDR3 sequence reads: CAWSGGQLGEKLFF. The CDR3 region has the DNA TGTGCCTGGAGTGGGGGACAGCTCGGGGAAAAACTGTTTTTT. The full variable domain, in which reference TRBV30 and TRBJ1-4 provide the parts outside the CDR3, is SQTIHQWPATLVQPVGSPLSLECTVEGTSNPNLYWYRQAAGRGLQLLFYSVGIGQISSEVPQNLSASRPQDRQFILSSKKLLLSDSGFYLCAWSGGQLGEKLFFGSGTQLSVL.

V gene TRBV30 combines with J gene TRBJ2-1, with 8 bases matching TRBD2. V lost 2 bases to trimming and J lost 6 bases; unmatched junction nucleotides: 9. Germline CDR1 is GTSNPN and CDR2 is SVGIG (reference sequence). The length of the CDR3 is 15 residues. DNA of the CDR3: TGTGCCTGGAGTCCACGGGGCGGGGGGCTCAATGAGCAGTTCTTC. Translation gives CAWSPRGGGLNEQFF. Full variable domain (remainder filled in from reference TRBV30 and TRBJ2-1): SQTIHQWPATLVQPVGSPLSLECTVEGTSNPNLYWYRQAAGRGLQLLFYSVGIGQISSEVPQNLSASRPQDRQFILSSKKLLLSDSGFYLCAWSPRGGGLNEQFFGPGTRLTVL.

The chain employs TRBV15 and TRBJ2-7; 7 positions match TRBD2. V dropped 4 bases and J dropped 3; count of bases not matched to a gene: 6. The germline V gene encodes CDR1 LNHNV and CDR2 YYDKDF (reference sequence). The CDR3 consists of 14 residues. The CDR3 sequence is CATSTRDYGYEQYF. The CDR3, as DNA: TGTGCCACCAGCACCCGGGACTACGGCTACGAGCAGTACTTC.

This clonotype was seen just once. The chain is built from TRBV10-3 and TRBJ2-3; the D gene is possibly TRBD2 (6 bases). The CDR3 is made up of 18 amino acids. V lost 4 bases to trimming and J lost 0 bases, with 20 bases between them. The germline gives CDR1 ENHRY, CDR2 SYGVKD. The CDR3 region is CAISAPWGSGSSTDTQYF. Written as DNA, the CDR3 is TGTGCCATCAGTGCCCCGTGGGGTAGCGGATCTAGCACAGATACGCAGTATTTT.

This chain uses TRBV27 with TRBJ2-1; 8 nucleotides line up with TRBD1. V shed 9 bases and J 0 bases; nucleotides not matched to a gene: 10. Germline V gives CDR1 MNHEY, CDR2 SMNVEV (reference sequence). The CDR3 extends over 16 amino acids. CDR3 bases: TGTGCCAGAGACAGGGGACTCCTAAGCTCCTACAATGAGCAGTTCTTC. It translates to CARDRGLLSSYNEQFF.

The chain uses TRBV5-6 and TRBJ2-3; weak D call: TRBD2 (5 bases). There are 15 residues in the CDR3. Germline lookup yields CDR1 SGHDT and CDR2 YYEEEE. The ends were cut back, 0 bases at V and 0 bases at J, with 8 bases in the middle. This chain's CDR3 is CASSLVGVSTDTQYF. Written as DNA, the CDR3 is TGTGCCAGCAGCTTGGTCGGGGTTAGCACAGATACGCAGTATTTT.

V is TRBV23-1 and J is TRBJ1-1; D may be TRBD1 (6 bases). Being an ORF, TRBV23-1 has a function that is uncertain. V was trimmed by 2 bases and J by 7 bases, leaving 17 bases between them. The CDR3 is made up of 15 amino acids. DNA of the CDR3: TGCGCCAGCAGTCAAACGGGGGACACCCGGAATGAAGCTTTCTTT. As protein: CASSQTGDTRNEAFF.

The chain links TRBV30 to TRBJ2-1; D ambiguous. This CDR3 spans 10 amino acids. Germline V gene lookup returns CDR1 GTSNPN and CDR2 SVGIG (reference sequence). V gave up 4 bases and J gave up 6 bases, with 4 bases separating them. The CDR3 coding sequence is TGTGCCTGGAACCTCAATGAGCAGTTCTTC. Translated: CAWNLNEQFF.

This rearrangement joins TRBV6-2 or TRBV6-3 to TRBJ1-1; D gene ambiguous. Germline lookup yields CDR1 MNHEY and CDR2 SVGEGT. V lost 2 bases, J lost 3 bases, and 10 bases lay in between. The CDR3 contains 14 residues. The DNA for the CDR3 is TGTGCCAGCAGTTACCCCCCACGGGACACTGAAGCTTTCTTT. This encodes CASSYPPRDTEAFF.

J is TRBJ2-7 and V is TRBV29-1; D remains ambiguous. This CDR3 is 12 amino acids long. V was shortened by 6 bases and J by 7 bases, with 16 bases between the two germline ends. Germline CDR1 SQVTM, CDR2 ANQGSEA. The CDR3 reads CSVHSKGGEQYF. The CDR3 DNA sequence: TGCAGCGTCCACTCCAAGGGTGGGGAGCAGTACTTC.

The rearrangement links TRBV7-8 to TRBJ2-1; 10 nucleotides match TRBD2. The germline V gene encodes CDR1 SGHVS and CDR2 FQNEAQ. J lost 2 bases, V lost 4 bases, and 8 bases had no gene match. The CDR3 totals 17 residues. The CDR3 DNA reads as TGTGCCAGCAGCTCCCCGCCTAGCGGGGGAACCTACAATGAGCAGTTCTTC. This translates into CASSSPPSGGTYNEQFF.

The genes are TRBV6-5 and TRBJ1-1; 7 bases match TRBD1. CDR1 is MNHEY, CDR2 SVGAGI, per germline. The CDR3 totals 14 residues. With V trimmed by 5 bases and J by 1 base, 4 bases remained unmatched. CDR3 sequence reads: CASSQRTGNTEAFF. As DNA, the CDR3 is TGTGCCAGCAGTCAACGGACAGGGAACACTGAAGCTTTCTTT.

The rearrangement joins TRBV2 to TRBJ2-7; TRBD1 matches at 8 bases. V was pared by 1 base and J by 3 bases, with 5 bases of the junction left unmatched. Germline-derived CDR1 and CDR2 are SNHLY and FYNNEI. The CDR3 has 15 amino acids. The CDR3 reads CASSEGTGNRYEQYF. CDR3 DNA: TGTGCCAGCAGTGAAGGGACAGGGAACCGCTACGAGCAGTACTTC.

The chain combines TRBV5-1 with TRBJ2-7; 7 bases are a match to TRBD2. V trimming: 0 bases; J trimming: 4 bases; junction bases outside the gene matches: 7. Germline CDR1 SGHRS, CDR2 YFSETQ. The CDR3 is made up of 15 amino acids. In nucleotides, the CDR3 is TGCGCCAGCAGCTTGGGGGAGGGCCTCTGGTACGAGCAGTACTTC. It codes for CASSLGEGLWYEQYF. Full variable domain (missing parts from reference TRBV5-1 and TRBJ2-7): KAGVTQTPRYLIKTRGQQVTLSCSPISGHRSVSWYQQTPGQGLQFLFEYFSETQRNKGNFPGRFSGRQFSNSRSEMNVSTLELGDSALYLCASSLGEGLWYEQYFGPGTRLTVT.

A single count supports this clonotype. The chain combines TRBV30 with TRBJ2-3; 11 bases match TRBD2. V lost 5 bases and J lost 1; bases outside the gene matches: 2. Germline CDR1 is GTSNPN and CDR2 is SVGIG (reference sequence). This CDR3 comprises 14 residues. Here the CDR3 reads CAWGTSGRTDTQYF. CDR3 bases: TGTGCCTGGGGGACTAGCGGACGCACAGATACGCAGTATTTT. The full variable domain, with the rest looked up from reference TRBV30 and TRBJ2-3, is SQTIHQWPATLVQPVGSPLSLECTVEGTSNPNLYWYRQAAGRGLQLLFYSVGIGQISSEVPQNLSASRPQDRQFILSSKKLLLSDSGFYLCAWGTSGRTDTQYFGPGTRLTVL.

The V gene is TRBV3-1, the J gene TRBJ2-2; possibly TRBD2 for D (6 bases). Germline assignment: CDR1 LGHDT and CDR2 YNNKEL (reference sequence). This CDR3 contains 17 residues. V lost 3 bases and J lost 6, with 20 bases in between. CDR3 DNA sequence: TGTGCCAGCAGCCACCGCCGGGACTCCTCGAAGGCCGGGGAGCTGTTTTTT. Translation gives CASSHRRDSSKAGELFF.